This record looks at one T cell receptor (beta chain) sequence and its context. Its antigen is unknown. This PCR relied on a set of 60 Vbeta primers and 13 Jbeta primers. The method was immunoSEQ multiplex PCR; TCRdb's version includes in-frame clones alone and lacks a portion of them. The sample lists a few hundred thousand clones, 92% occurring once. This sample is drawn from a study of cytomegalovirus exposure and HLA in healthy donors. Study at large: Findings of an earlier analysis included around 120 million unique TCR beta sequences from roughly 180 million T cells. Study-wide results and caveats: At a 0.05 false discovery rate, a later analysis found over 15,000 TCR beta sequences to be associated with HLA alleles. Reportedly, cytomegalovirus status was diagnosed with high sensitivity and specificity. Later, an analysis found that common viral pathogens appeared to be linked with several of the most significant clusters.

The CDR3 loop spans 12 amino acids. Trimming pared 2 bases from V and 8 bases from J, leaving 7 bases between. Germline loops: CDR1 LNHDA, CDR2 SQIVND (reference sequence). This clonotype originated in a girl aged 2 to 10 in good health and CMV-seronegative. The gene calls are TRBV19 and TRBJ2-1; D not certain. The sequencing sample was made of PBMCs. Here the CDR3 reads CASSIRRDEQFF. The CDR3 region has the DNA TGTGCCAGTAGTATACGTCGGGATGAGCAGTTCTTC.